This T cell receptor beta chain was sequenced for a study of CD8 T cells in ankylosing spondylitis. At least ten counts were recorded for this clonotype. MiXCR, run by TCRdb on the 5' RACE reads, gives a single entry per CDR3 protein. The data show some 120,000 distinct CDR3 sequences, roughly 15% seen once. From germline, CDR1 is ENHRY and CDR2 SYGVKD. This CDR3 is 15 amino acids long. Losses at the gene ends were 4 bases for V and 4 bases for J; bases not matched to a gene: 4. The V gene is TRBV10-3, the J gene TRBJ2-1; TRBD1 agrees at 10 bases. The clonotype was recovered from a female donor with ankylosing spondylitis or in good health (not recorded which). The sample was blood, either unsorted or a sorted T cell fraction (not recorded which). Here the CDR3 DNA reads TGTGCCATCAGTGGGGGACAGGGGCTTTACAATGAGCAGTTCTTC. This sequence encodes CAISGGQGLYNEQFF.